A single sample is the source of the 19 T cell receptor beta chains below, sequenced in a study of beta chain features in type 1 diabetes. Isolated RNA was reverse transcribed in full, so expressed TCRB transcripts were sequenced. Method: immunoSEQ multiplex PCR; TCRdb's copy keeps in-frame clones and lacks some. The sample holds 300,000 to 400,000 clones, roughly 13% seen once. Material: naive CD4+ T cells from blood. All receptors derive from a man in his late teens or twenties in good health.

V is TRBV25-1 and J is TRBJ2-2, with a weak D call TRBD2 (5 bases). The CDR3 loop spans 14 amino acids. Germline values: CDR1 MGHDK, CDR2 SYGVNS. V was shortened by 7 bases and J by 7 bases, with 16 bases between the two germline ends. The DNA for the CDR3 is TGTGCCAGCAACCAGCCGGGGATGGGCGGGGAGCTGTTTTTT. Translating it yields CASNQPGMGGELFF.

This clone has just a few counts. This chain uses TRBV5-4 with TRBJ2-5; 9 nucleotides align to TRBD1. This CDR3 region has 15 residues. Trimming cost V 4 bases and J 5 bases; bases outside gene matches: 9. Germline lookup yields CDR1 SGHNT and CDR2 YYREEE (reference sequence). CDR3 DNA sequence: TGTGCCAGCAGCCCACGGACAGGGGAGTCGGAGACCCAGTACTTC. This translates into CASSPRTGESETQYF.

This chain links TRBV27 with TRBJ2-1, with TRBD1 matching over 9 bases. Unmatched junction bases numbered 3, after V lost 5 bases and J lost 1 base. Looked up from germline, CDR1 is MNHEY and CDR2 is SMNVEV (reference sequence). The CDR3 contains 15 residues. The CDR3 protein is CASSAQGASYNEQFF. CDR3 in DNA: TGTGCCAGCAGTGCACAGGGGGCGTCCTACAATGAGCAGTTCTTC.

V gene TRBV5-6 combines with J gene TRBJ2-1; 8 bases match TRBD2. With V trimmed by 4 bases and J by 9 bases, 6 bases remained unmatched. Looked up from germline, CDR1 is SGHDT and CDR2 is YYEEEE. This CDR3 contains 13 residues. The CDR3 here is CASSGTSFLEQFF. Here the CDR3 DNA reads TGTGCCAGCAGCGGGACTAGTTTTCTTGAGCAGTTCTTC. The variable domain in full, with the rest retrieved from reference TRBV5-6 and TRBJ2-1, is DAGVTQSPTHLIKTRGQQVTLRCSPKSGHDTVSWYQQALGQGPQFIFQYYEEEERQRGNFPDRFSGHQFPNYSSELNVNALLLGDSALYLCASSGTSFLEQFFGPGTRLTVL.

The V gene is TRBV15, the J gene TRBJ2-2; tentative D call: TRBD1 (6 bases). Germline assignment: CDR1 LNHNV and CDR2 YYDKDF (reference sequence). The germline V and J ends were trimmed by 3 bases and 2 bases, with 7 bases remaining between them. This CDR3 comprises 14 residues. The CDR3 DNA is TGTGCCACCAGCAGGGACAGCAACACCGGGGAGCTGTTTTTT. Residues: CATSRDSNTGELFF.

This chain links TRBV7-2 with TRBJ2-5; D call uncertain. CDR1 is SGHTA, CDR2 FQGNSA, per germline. With 2 bases removed from V and 2 bases from J, the gap between germline ends came to 3 bases. The CDR3 runs to 12 residues. The DNA of the CDR3 is TGTGCCAGCAGCTTACTACAAGAGACCCAGTACTTC. Protein sequence: CASSLLQETQYF.

V and J are TRBV27 and TRBJ1-2; tentative D call: TRBD1 (5 bases). Trimming removed 3 bases from V and 0 bases from J, with 8 bases in between. The CDR3 contains 14 residues. CDR1 and CDR2 (germline): MNHEY, SMNVEV (reference sequence). Written as DNA, the CDR3 is TGTGCCAGCAGTTTTAGCAGGGCTAACTATGGCTACACCTTC. Protein product: CASSFSRANYGYTF.

This chain uses TRBV9 with TRBJ2-3, with D perhaps TRBD1 (5 bases). The V gene's germline CDR1 is SGDLS and CDR2 YYNGEE. The CDR3 has 14 amino acids. V was clipped by 3 bases and J by 2 bases, with 10 bases between them. This CDR3 is CASSGPGFTDTQYF. For the CDR3, the DNA is TGTGCCAGCAGCGGACCAGGGTTCACAGATACGCAGTATTTT.

The chain recombines TRBV28 with TRBJ2-5; no firm D call. With 5 bases removed from V and 1 base from J, the gap between germline ends came to 8 bases. This CDR3 has 13 amino acids. Germline loops: CDR1 MDHEN, CDR2 SYDVKM. DNA for the CDR3: TGTGCCAGCAGTCCCCAGGCCCAAGAGACCCAGTACTTC. Its translation: CASSPQAQETQYF.

The chain couples TRBV7-2 to TRBJ2-3; D is ambiguous. Trimming left V 5 bases short and J 2 bases short, with 17 bases between. Germline V CDR1 and CDR2: SGHTA, FQGNSA. This CDR3 spans 16 amino acids. The CDR3 DNA follows: TGTGCCAGCAGCCCCCCCCCGGGTACCCACACAGATACGCAGTATTTT. It yields the protein CASSPPPGTHTDTQYF.

CDR3 protein: CASSKMTVGNEQYF. The CDR3, as DNA: TGTGCCAGCAGCAAAATGACAGTGGGCAACGAGCAGTACTTC. The genes are TRBV11-2 and TRBJ2-7; D perhaps matches TRBD1 (5 bases). CDR1 is SGHAT and CDR2 is FQNNGV in the germline V gene. The CDR3 totals 14 residues. Deletions cut 5 bases from V and 5 bases from J, with 16 bases between.

There are a few counts of this clone. The chain recombines TRBV28 with TRBJ2-3; 8 nucleotides line up with TRBD2. This CDR3 is built from 16 residues. The germline V gene has CDR1 MDHEN and CDR2 SYDVKM. V shed 4 bases, J shed 6 bases, and the junction held 12 bases outside the gene matches. The CDR3 spells CASSSPGLVHADTQYF. As DNA, the CDR3 is TGTGCCAGCAGTTCACCGGGACTAGTACATGCGGATACGCAGTATTTT. The variable domain in full, completed from reference TRBV28 and TRBJ2-3, reads DVKVTQSSRYLVKRTGEKVFLECVQDMDHENMFWYRQDPGLGLRLIYFSYDVKMKEKGDIPEGYSVSREKKERFSLILESASTNQTSMYLCASSSPGLVHADTQYFGPGTRLTVL.

J is TRBJ2-7 and V is TRBV15, with D maybe TRBD2 (5 bases). This CDR3 comprises 15 residues. V lost 0 bases and J 5 bases, leaving 14 bases between the germline ends. Germline values: CDR1 LNHNV, CDR2 YYDKDF (reference sequence). The CDR3 nucleotides are TGTGCCACCAGCAGAGAGGCCCCGGGAAGGGACGAGCAGTACTTC. It encodes CATSREAPGRDEQYF.

This sequence joins TRBV7-7 and TRBJ2-5; 7 bases line up with TRBD1. The germline V gene has CDR1 SSHAT and CDR2 FNYEAQ (reference sequence). The ends lost 5 bases at V and 0 bases at J; junction bases unmatched: 3. The CDR3 totals 14 residues. The CDR3 DNA sequence: TGTGCCAGCAGCCCGGGGACAGACCAAGAGACCCAGTACTTC. This sequence encodes CASSPGTDQETQYF.

The chain is built from TRBV9 and TRBJ2-3; D not resolved. V lost 0 bases, J lost 6 bases, and 14 bases lay in between. Germline V gene sequence: CDR1 SGDLS, CDR2 YYNGEE. This CDR3 contains 15 residues. The CDR3 DNA reads as TGTGCCAGCAGCGTAGCTATCGGGTACGGGGATACGCAGTATTTT. Translation gives CASSVAIGYGDTQYF.

A few counts support this clone. The V call is TRBV29-1, the J call TRBJ1-1; a possible D gene is TRBD1 (5 bases). This CDR3 is built from 14 residues. Germline-derived CDR1 and CDR2 are SQVTM and ANQGSEA. V shed 4 bases and J shed 0 bases, with 12 bases lying between them. The CDR3 DNA reads TGCAGCGTTGTGGTATCAGGGATGAACACTGAAGCTTTCTTT. Translation: CSVVVSGMNTEAFF.

This clone has just one count. V gene TRBV9 combines with J gene TRBJ2-7, with TRBD2 matching over 7 bases. The DNA end is more similar to TRBJ2-1, so the J call may be wrong. CDR1 and CDR2 from the germline V gene are SGDLS and YYNGEE. The CDR3 sequence is 14 residues long. CDR3 DNA: TGTGCCAGCAGCTTGGGAGGGGCCGACAATGAGCAGTTCTTC. It encodes CASSLGGADNEQFF.

This clone was seen a handful of times. V is TRBV30 and J is TRBJ2-1; 7 nucleotides agree with TRBD2. With 1 base clipped from V and 3 bases from J, the junction kept 6 bases outside the gene matches. Germline assignment: CDR1 GTSNPN and CDR2 SVGIG (reference sequence). This CDR3 comprises 15 residues. CDR3 protein: CAWSGGRGSYNEQFF. CDR3 DNA: TGTGCCTGGAGTGGGGGTCGCGGGAGCTACAATGAGCAGTTCTTC.

This clone has a handful of counts. V usage is TRBV27 and J usage is TRBJ2-3; maybe TRBD1 (5 bases). The CDR3 is made up of 16 amino acids. CDR1 and CDR2 from the germline V gene are MNHEY and SMNVEV (reference sequence). V was trimmed by 6 bases and J by 4 bases, leaving 20 bases between them. In nucleotides, the CDR3 is TGTGCCAGCAGCCCAGACCCAGGGAAGGTCGCAGATACGCAGTATTTT. As protein: CASSPDPGKVADTQYF.